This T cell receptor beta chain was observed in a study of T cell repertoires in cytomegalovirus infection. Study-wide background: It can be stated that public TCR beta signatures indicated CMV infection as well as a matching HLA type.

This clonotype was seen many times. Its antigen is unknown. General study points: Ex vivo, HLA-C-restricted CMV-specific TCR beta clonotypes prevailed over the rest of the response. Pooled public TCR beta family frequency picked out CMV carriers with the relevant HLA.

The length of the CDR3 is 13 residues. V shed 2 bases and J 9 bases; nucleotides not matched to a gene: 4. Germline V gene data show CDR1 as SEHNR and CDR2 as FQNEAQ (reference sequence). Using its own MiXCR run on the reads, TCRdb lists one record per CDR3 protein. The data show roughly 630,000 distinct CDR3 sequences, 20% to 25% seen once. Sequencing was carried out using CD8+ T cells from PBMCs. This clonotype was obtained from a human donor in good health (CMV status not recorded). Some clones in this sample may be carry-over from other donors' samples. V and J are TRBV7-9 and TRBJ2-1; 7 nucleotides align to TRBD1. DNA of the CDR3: TGTGCCAGCAGCTTAATGGCAGGGGGTGAGCAGTTCTTC. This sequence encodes CASSLMAGGEQFF.